The table lists the clone carrying this T cell receptor beta chain with a few counts. The data are from a study of T cells in Graves' hyperthyroidism and ophthalmopathy. Amplified TCR beta CDR3 regions came from RNA transcripts. The HTBI primer set served for first-round RT-PCR of the TCR CDR3. TCRdb passed the multiplex PCR reads through MiXCR, listing each CDR3 protein once. The sample contains 550,000 to 600,000 distinct CDR3 sequences, roughly a sixth of which appear only once. After removal of 1 base from V and 5 bases from J, the junction contained 5 bases not matched to a gene. The CDR3 loop spans 16 amino acids. The germline V gene has CDR1 SGHVS and CDR2 FNYEAQ.

Sequencing was carried out using blood. The chain links TRBV7-6 to TRBJ2-1, with 10 nucleotides matching TRBD2. The clonotype originates from a woman aged 18-35 years with Graves' hyperthyroidism. CDR3 sequence: CASSLVSGRGHNEQFF. In nucleotides, the CDR3 is TGTGCCAGCAGCTTAGTAAGCGGGAGGGGGCACAATGAGCAGTTCTTC.